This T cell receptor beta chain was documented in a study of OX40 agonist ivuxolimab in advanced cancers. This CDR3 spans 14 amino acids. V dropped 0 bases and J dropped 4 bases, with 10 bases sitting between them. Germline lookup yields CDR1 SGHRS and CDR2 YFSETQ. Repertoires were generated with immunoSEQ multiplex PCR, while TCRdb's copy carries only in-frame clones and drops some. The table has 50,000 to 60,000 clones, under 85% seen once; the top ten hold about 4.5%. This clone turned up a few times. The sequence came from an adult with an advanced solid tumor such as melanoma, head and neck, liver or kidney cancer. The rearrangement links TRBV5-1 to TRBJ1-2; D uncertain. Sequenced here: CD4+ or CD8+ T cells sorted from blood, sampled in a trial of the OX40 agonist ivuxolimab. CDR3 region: CASSLGLPSYGYTF. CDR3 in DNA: TGCGCCAGCAGCTTGGGTCTTCCGAGCTATGGCTACACCTTC.